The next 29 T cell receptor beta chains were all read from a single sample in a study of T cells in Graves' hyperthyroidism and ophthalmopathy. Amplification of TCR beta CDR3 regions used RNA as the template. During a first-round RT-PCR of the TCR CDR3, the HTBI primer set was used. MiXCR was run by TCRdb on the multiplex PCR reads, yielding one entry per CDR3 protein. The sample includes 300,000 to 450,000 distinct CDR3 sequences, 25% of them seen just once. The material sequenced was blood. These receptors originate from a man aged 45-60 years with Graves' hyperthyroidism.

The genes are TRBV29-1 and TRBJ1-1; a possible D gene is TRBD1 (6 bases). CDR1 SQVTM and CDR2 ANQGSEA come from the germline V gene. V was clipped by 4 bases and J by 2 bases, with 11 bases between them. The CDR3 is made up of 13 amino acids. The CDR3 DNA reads TGCAGCGTTGGCGGACAGCTTAACACTGAAGCTTTCTTT. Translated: CSVGGQLNTEAFF.

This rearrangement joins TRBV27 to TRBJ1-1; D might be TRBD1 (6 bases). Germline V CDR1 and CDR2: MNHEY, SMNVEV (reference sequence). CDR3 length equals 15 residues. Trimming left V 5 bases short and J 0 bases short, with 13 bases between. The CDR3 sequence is CASSEEDSMNTEAFF. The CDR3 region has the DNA TGTGCCAGCAGTGAGGAGGACAGTATGAACACTGAAGCTTTCTTT.

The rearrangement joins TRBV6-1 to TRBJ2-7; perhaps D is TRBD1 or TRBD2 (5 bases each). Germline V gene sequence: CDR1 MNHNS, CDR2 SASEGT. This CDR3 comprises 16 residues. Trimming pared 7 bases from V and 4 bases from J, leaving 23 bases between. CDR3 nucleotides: TGTGCCAGCACCCAGGGTGGGGGAGTAGCAAGGTACGAGCAGTACTTC. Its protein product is CASTQGGGVARYEQYF.

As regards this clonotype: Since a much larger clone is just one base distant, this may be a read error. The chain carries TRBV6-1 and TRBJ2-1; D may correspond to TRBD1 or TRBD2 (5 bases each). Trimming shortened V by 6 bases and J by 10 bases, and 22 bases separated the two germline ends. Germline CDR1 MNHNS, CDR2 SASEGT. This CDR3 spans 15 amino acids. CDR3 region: CASSTPQRGSYEQFF. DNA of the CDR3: TGTGCCAGCAGCACCCCCCAGAGGGGTTCCTACGAGCAGTTCTTC.

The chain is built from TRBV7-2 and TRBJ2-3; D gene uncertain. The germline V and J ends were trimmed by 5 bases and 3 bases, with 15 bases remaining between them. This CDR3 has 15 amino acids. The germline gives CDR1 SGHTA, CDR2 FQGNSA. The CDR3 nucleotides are TGTGCCAGCAGCGGGCCGAATATAGGAACAGATACGCAGTATTTT. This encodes CASSGPNIGTDTQYF.

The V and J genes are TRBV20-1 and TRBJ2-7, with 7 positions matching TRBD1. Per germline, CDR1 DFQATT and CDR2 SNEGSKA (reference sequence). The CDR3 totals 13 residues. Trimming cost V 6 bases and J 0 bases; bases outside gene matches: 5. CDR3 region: CSASRDSSYEQYF. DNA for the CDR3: TGCAGTGCGAGCCGGGACAGCTCCTACGAGCAGTACTTC.

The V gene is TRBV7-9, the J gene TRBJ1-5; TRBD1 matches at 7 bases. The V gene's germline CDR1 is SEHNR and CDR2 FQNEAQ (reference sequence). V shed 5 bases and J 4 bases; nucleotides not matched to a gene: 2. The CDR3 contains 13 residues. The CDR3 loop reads CASSETGNQPQHF. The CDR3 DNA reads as TGTGCCAGCAGCGAGACAGGGAATCAGCCCCAGCATTTT.

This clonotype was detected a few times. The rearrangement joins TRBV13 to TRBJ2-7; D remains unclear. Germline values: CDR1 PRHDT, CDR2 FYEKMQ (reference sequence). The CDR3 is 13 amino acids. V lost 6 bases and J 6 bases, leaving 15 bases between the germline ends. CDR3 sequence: CASSSETDSEQYF. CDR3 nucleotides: TGTGCCAGCAGTTCTGAGACGGATTCCGAGCAGTACTTC.

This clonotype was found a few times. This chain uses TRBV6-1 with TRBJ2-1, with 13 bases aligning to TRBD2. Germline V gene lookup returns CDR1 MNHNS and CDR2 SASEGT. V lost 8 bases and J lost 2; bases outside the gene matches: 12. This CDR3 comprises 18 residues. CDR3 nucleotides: TGTGCCAGCTCGCCGCGACTAGCGGGAGGCCAACCCTACAATGAGCAGTTCTTC. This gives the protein CASSPRLAGGQPYNEQFF.

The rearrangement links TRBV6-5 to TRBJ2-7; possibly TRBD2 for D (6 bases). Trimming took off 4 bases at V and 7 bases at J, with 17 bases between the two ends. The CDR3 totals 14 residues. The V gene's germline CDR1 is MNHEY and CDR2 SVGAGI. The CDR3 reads CASSSSVRAREQYF. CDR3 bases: TGTGCCAGCAGTTCTAGCGTGAGGGCGAGGGAGCAGTACTTC.

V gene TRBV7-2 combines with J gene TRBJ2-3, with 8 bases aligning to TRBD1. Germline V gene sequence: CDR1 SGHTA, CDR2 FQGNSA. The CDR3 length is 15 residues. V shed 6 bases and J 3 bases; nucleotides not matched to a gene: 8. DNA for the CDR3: TGTGCCAGCAGGACCTCAGGGGGCACAACAGATACGCAGTATTTT. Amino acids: CASRTSGGTTDTQYF.

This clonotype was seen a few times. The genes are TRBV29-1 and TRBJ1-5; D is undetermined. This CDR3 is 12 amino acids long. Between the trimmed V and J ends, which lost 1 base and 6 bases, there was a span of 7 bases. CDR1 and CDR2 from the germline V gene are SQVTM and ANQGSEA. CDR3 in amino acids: CSVEGFGQPQHF. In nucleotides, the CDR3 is TGCAGCGTTGAAGGTTTCGGTCAGCCCCAGCATTTT.

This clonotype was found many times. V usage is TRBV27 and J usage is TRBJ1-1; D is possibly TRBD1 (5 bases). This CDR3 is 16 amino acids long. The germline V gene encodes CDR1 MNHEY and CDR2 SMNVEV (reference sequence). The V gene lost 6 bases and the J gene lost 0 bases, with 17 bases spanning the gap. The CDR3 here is CASRSYLGPMNTEAFF. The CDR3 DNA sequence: TGTGCCAGCAGATCTTATTTGGGACCGATGAACACTGAAGCTTTCTTT.

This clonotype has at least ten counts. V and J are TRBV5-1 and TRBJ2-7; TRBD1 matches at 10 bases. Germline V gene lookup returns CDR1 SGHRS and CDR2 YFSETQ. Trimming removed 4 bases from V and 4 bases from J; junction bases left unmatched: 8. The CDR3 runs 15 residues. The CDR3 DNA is TGCGCCAGCAGCAACCCGGGACAGGGGCAATACGAGCAGTACTTC. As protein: CASSNPGQGQYEQYF.

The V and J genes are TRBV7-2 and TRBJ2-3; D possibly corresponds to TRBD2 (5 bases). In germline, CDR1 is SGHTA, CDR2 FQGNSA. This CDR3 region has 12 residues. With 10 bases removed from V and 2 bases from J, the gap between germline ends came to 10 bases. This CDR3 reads CATSGDTDTQYF. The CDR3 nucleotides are TGTGCCACTTCCGGGGACACAGATACGCAGTATTTT.

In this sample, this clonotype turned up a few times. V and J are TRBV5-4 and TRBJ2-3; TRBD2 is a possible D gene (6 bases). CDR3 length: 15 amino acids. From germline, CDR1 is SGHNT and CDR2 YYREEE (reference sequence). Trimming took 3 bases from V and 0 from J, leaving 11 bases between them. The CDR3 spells CASSSDGTSTDTQYF. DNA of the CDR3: TGTGCCAGCAGCTCCGACGGGACTAGCACAGATACGCAGTATTTT.

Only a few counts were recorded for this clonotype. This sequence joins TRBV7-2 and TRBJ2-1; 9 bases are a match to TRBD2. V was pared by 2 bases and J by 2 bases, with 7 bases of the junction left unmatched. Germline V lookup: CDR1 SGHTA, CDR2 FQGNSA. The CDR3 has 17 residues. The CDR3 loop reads CASSLSRGRAPYNEQFF. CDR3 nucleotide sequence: TGTGCCAGCAGCTTATCGCGCGGGAGGGCACCCTACAATGAGCAGTTCTTC.

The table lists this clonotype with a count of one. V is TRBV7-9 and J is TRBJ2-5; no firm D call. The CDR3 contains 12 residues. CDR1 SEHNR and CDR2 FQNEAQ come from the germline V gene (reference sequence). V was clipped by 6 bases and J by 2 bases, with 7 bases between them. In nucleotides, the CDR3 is TGTGCCAGCAGAGCCATACAAGAGACCCAGTACTTC. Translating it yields CASRAIQETQYF.

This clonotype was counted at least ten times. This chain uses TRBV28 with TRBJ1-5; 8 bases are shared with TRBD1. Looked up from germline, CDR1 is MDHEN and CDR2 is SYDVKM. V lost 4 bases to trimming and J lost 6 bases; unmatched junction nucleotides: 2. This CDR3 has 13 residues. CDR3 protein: CASSSQGAQPQHF. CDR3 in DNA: TGTGCCAGCAGTTCTCAGGGGGCTCAGCCCCAGCATTTT.

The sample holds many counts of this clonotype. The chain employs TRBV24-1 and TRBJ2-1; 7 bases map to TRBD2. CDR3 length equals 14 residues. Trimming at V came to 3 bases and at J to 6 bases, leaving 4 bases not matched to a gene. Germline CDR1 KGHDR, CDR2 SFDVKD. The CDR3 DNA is TGTGCCACCAGTGATGGAGGGAGGGCCAATGAGCAGTTCTTC. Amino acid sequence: CATSDGGRANEQFF.

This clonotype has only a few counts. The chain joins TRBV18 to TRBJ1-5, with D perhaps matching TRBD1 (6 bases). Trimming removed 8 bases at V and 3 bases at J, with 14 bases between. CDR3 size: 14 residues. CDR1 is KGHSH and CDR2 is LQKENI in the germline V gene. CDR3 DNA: TGTGCCAGCAATCATGGGGGGCACAATCAGCCCCAGCATTTT. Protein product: CASNHGGHNQPQHF. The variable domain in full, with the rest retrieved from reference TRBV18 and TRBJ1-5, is NAGVMQNPRHLVRRRGQEARLRCSPMKGHSHVYWYRQLPEEGLKFMVYLQKENIIDESGMPKERFSAEFPKEGPSILRIQQVVRGDSAAYFCASNHGGHNQPQHFGDGTRLSIL.

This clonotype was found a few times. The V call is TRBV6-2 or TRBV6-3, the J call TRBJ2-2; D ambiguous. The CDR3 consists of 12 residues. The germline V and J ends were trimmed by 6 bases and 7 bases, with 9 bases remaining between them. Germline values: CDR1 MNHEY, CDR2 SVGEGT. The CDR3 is CASSRNLGELFF. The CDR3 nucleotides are TGTGCCAGCAGCCGTAACCTCGGGGAGCTGTTTTTT.

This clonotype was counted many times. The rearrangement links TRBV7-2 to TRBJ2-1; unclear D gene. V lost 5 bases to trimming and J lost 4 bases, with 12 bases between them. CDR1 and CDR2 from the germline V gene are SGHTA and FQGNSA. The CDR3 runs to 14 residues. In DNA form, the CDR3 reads TGTGCCAGCAGCGTTCAGCCCCTGTACAATGAGCAGTTCTTC. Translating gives CASSVQPLYNEQFF.

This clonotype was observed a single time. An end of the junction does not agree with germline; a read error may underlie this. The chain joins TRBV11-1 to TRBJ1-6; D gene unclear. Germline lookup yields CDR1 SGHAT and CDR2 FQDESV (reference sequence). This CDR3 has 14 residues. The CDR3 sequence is CASSQAERDSALHF. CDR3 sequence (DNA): TGTGCCAGCAGCCAAGCCGAGAGGGATTCAGCCCTCCACTTT. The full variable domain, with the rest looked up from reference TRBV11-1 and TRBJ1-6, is EAEVAQSPRYKITEKSQAVAFWCDPISGHATLYWYRQILGQGPELLVQFQDESVVDDSQLPKDRFSAERLKGVDSTLKIQPAELGDSAMYLCASSQAERDSALHFGNGTRLTVT.

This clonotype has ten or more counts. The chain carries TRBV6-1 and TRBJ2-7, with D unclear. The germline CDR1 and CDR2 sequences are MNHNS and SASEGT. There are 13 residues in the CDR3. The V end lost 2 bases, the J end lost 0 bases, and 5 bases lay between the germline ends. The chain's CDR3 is CASSESSSYEQYF. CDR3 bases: TGTGCCAGCAGTGAATCCTCCTCCTACGAGCAGTACTTC.

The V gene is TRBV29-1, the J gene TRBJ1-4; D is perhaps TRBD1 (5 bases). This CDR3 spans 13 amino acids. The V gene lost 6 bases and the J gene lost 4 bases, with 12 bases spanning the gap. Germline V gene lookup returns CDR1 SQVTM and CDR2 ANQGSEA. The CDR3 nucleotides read TGCAGCGTGGGGACTGGAAATAATGAAAAACTGTTTTTT. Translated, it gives CSVGTGNNEKLFF. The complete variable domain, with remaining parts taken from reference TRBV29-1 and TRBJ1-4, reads SAVISQKPSRDICQRGTSLTIQCQVDSQVTMMFWYRQQPGQSLTLIATANQGSEATYESGFVIDKFPISRPNLTFSTLTVSNMSPEDSSIYLCSVGTGNNEKLFFGSGTQLSVL.

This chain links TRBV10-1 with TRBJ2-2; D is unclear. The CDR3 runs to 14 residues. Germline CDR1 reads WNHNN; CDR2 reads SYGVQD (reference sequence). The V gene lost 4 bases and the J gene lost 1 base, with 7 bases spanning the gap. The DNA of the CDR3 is TGCGCCAGCAGTGGGGTAGGGAACACCGGGGAGCTGTTTTTT. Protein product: CASSGVGNTGELFF.

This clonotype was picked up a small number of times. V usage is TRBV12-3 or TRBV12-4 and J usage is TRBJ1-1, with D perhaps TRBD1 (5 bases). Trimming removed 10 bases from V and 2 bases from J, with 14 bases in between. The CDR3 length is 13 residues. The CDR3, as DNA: TGTGCCACCAAAGGGCAGGGAAACACTGAAGCTTTCTTT. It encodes CATKGQGNTEAFF.

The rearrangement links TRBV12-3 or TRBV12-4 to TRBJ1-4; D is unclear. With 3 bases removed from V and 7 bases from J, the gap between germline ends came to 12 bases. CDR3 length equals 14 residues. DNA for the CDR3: TGTGCCAGCAGTTTGAGTGGGAATATTGAAAAACTGTTTTTT. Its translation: CASSLSGNIEKLFF.